The present entry profiles one T cell receptor beta chain with its context. The CDR3 sequence is 16 residues long. Germline CDR1 is MDHEN and CDR2 is SYDVKM. V was trimmed by 5 bases and J by 1 base, leaving 17 bases between them. This entry belongs to a study of cytomegalovirus exposure and HLA in healthy donors. Study details: In a later analysis, it was reported that the 110 or so validation repertoires had been produced on the same platform as the roughly 700 repertoires belonging to the first cohort.

Method: immunoSEQ multiplex PCR; TCRdb's copy keeps in-frame clones and lacks some. The sample consists of over 200,000 clones, about nine tenths of them appearing once. The sample consisted of PBMCs. The sequence came from a woman between 18 and 30 years old in good health and CMV-seropositive. This chain uses TRBV28 with TRBJ2-5; possible D gene TRBD2, 7 bases. This CDR3 is CASSPGRGAFQETQYF. CDR3 nucleotide sequence: TGTGCCAGCAGTCCCGGACGGGGGGCTTTCCAAGAGACCCAGTACTTC.